This T cell receptor (beta chain) was recovered during a study of blood T cells in healthy people across ages (dated by TCRdb to about 2015). Background for the entire study: Template switching captured roughly one uniquely barcoded TCR beta cDNA molecule per two T cells in model experiments. The study measured age-related changes in TCR beta repertoire diversity using deep sequencing normalized with unique cDNA molecular identifiers. The donors were split into four age groups: young (average around 15 years), middle-aged (39), aged (around 67) and long-lived (more than 80). Donors of different ages were randomly distributed across sequencing lanes to avoid experimental bias. Using the same blood draw, the study looked at two additional independent replicas of 1 million unique cDNA reads for two donors, one aged 18 to 30 and the other aged 80 or older.

The library was made by 5' RACE. Instrument on record: Illumina HiSeq 2500. A second PCR of roughly 6 to 12 cycles was performed with a sample-barcoded 5' primer and a J-beta primer mix. Each TCR beta cDNA molecule received a unique molecular identifier from a template-switch 5' adaptor carrying 12 random nucleotides. Each sample yielded at least 2.5 million CDR3-containing paired-end reads. The Mint cDNA synthesis kit, primed by a TRBC-specific oligonucleotide, was used to synthesize first-strand cDNA from all RNA. After uracil-DNA glycosylase treatment, a first 18-cycle PCR used universal primers M1SS and BC2_uni_R on all cDNA. In the source study's methods: Normalization of each sample was performed by random selection of 1 million high-quality reads, each carrying a distinct molecular identifier. Instead of being binned into consensus sequences, reads that shared molecular identifiers were thrown out. MiTCR, run with a Q25 quality threshold and the strictest error-elimination algorithm, handled CDR3 identification, clonotype clustering and error correction. A nonparametric unseen species model with Euler transformation was used to estimate a lower bound on total TCR beta diversity. TCRdb cleaned the public reads at Q25 with fastp, built clones with MiXCR and kept in-frame beta chains. Entries that share a CDR3 protein sequence are merged under the most common genes and DNA. TCRdb assigned the V and J calls; the authors' analysis was not used. The sample table shows a few hundred thousand distinct CDR3 sequences, and about half are seen once. Roughly 51% of the sample is held by the ten biggest clonotypes.

Systemically healthy Caucasian individuals from Russia, approximately 39 in total and aged roughly 6 to 90 years, were included as donors. Ten milliliters of peripheral blood were drawn from each donor into EDTA-treated Vacutainer tubes. Ficoll-Paque density-gradient centrifugation was used to isolate PBMCs, with at least 6 million per sample. Total RNA, at least 5.5 micrograms per sample, was extracted from PBMCs with Trizol reagent. For every donor, flow cytometry on a PBMC aliquot measured the percentage of naive CD45RAhigh/CD27high T cells. The CDR3 runs 16 residues from the cysteine to the phenylalanine. The retained sequence is limited to the CDR3, 48 bases, with the frame set at the first base. V gives up 2 bases and J gives up 2 bases, and the segment between their germline ends measures 16 bases. For this clonotype: There is no known antigen for this receptor. The sample holds no much larger clone one base away, and base qualities are not on file.

Overall study results and their limits: Total diversity estimates from one million sequenced T cells were considered lower bounds and underestimates. Observed TCR beta diversity per million T cells fell roughly linearly with age, and a significant reduction was already apparent by age about 43. Because profiling used bulk unsorted PBMCs, naive and antigen-experienced compartments could not be compared conclusively. Compared with the aged group, the long-lived group had more naive CD4+ T cells, fewer expanded clones and increased TCR diversity, suggesting age selection. A strong correlation was found between observed TCR beta diversity and the percentage of naive T cells measured by flow cytometry. Because the CMV infection status of the donors was unknown, age-related changes in expanded clonotypes may potentially have been confounded.

Sequenced sample: blood. The receptor chain draws on TRBV12-3 or TRBV12-4 and TRBJ2-7; a tentative D call is TRBD1 (5 bases match). The origin of this receptor is a man in his fifties or sixties in good health. The bases are TGTGCCAGCAGTTTAAGCGTGACAGTAAGAACCTACGAGCAGTACTTC. It is translated as CASSLSVTVRTYEQYF.